The sequence of this TCR beta chain was determined in a study of T cell repertoires in cytomegalovirus infection (dated by TCRdb to 2018 to 2020). Describing the broader study: Donor HLA type was relevant to the analysis, as public TCR beta signatures indicated carriage of CMV infection together with the matching HLA type. Broader findings and caveats from the paper: In both this cohort and an independent approximately 400-donor cohort, the cumulative frequency of public TCR beta family members distinguished carriers of CMV infection plus the relevant HLA type. The ex vivo response was dominated by HLA-C-restricted CMV-specific TCR beta clonotypes, which also provided the single most frequent clonotype in two of eight donors.

CDR1 MDHEN and CDR2 SYDVKM are derived from the germline V gene. V was cut back by 3 bases and J by 6 bases, leaving a gap of 12 bases between them. The CDR3 numbers 14 residues from cysteine through phenylalanine. Only the CDR3 region is kept as DNA, spanning 42 bases read in frame from base 1. The sequencer listed for this sample is Illumina HiSeq 1500. TCRdb's own reprocessing of the public reads used fastp at Q25 and MiXCR and kept productive beta chains. Every entry covers one CDR3 protein and lists the most common genes and DNA from its rows. In all, the sample holds about 7,500 distinct CDR3 sequences, and approximately 52% of those were seen once. The top ten clonotypes cover 70% to 75% of the sample. Note on this clonotype: Its antigen remains unidentified. Per-base qualities were not stored, and no clone one base away is much larger.

Sequences were obtained from PBMCs, sequenced either directly or after in vitro stimulation (not recorded which). The chain couples TRBV28 to TRBJ1-5; the D gene assignment is ambiguous. The source of this sequence is a human donor in good health (CMV status not recorded). Some clones in this sample may be carry-over from other donors' samples. The CDR3 region: CASSFYGVGQPQHF. The DNA sequence is as follows: TGTGCCAGCAGTTTTTACGGTGTTGGTCAGCCCCAGCATTTT.